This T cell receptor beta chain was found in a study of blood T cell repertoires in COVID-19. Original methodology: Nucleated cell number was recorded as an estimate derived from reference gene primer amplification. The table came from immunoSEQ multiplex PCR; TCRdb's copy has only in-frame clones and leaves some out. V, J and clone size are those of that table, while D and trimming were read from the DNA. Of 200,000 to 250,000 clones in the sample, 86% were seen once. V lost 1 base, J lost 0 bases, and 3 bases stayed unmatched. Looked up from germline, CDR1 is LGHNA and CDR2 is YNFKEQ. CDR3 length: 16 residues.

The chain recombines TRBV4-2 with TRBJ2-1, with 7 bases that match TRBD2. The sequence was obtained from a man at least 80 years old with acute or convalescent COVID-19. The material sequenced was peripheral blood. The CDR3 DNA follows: TGTGCCAGCAGCCAAGTAGGCGGGAGCTCCTACAATGAGCAGTTCTTC. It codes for CASSQVGGSSYNEQFF.